The 8 T cell receptor beta chains below come from one sample, sequenced in a study of T cell clonality in common variable immunodeficiency. Here immunoSEQ multiplex PCR was the method, and the copy in TCRdb shows in-frame clones only, minus some. The sample has some 44,000 clones, none seen only once; the top ten hold about 10%. Sequenced material: peripheral blood mononuclear cells. All receptors come from a person aged 18-70 years in good health.

CDR3 DNA, as far as it was read: TGCGCCAGCAGCGAAGGGACAGGCTATGGC. This encodes CASSEGTGYG. The CDR3 reads in full as CASSEGTGYGYTF. This chain uses TRBV5-1 with TRBJ1-2; TRBD1 matches at 8 bases. Coverage ceases 3 residues before the CDR3 finishes, and the germline J gene fills in the end. This CDR3 contains 13 residues. V lost 4 bases and J lost 4; bases outside the gene matches: 3. From germline, CDR1 is SGHRS and CDR2 YFSETQ. Full variable domain (rest looked up from reference TRBV5-1 and TRBJ1-2): KAGVTQTPRYLIKTRGQQVTLSCSPISGHRSVSWYQQTPGQGLQFLFEYFSETQRNKGNFPGRFSGRQFSNSRSEMNVSTLELGDSALYLCASSEGTGYGYTFGSGTRLTVV.

This clone was counted many times. Read sequence stops 3 residues before the CDR3 end, and the germline J gene provides the missing end. The rearrangement uses TRBV9 and TRBJ2-1, with D uncertain. Per the germline V gene, CDR1 is SGDLS and CDR2 is YYNGEE. Trimming cost V 4 bases and J 1 base, with 12 bases left between them. There are 15 residues in the CDR3. The covered CDR3 bases are TGTGCCAGCAGCCCGCTGGCAACATCCTACAATGAG. It translates to CASSPLATSYNE. The whole CDR3 protein reads CASSPLATSYNEQFF.

The table lists this clone with many counts. The sequenced fragment ends 3 residues before the CDR3 boundary, so the rest is inferred from the germline J gene. The chain joins TRBV24-1 to TRBJ1-5; TRBD1 aligns across 9 bases. The length of the CDR3 is 16 residues. The V segment lost 9 bases and the J segment 1 base; nucleotides outside the gene matches: 9. Germline CDR1 is KGHDR and CDR2 is SFDVKD. The CDR3 DNA, read in part, is TGTGCCACCTCGGGTAAGGGACAGGGAAGCAATCAGCCC. Translating it yields CATSGKGQGSNQP. The entire CDR3 protein reads CATSGKGQGSNQPQHF.

This clone was recorded many times. The read comes to an end 3 residues before the CDR3 does, leaving the germline J gene to fill in the end. The chain recombines TRBV7-9 with TRBJ1-2, with D perhaps TRBD1 (5 bases). The V gene lost 1 base and the J gene lost 7 bases, with 10 bases spanning the gap. CDR3 size: 13 residues. Germline CDR1 reads SEHNR; CDR2 reads FQNEAQ (reference sequence). The CDR3 reads CASSLDLGGGYTF. CDR3 DNA (partial): TGTGCCAGCAGCTTAGATTTGGGGGGTGGC.

The sample holds many counts of this clone. The missing CDR3 end, 3 residues past where the read stops, is filled in from the germline J gene. The rearrangement joins TRBV18 to TRBJ2-5; D call uncertain. The CDR3 is 12 amino acids. V lost 3 bases and J lost 5, with 7 bases in between. Germline V gives CDR1 KGHSH, CDR2 LQKENI. The CDR3 here is CASSPYSETQYF. The covered CDR3 bases are TGTGCCAGCTCACCTTATTCGGAGACC.

This clone was seen many times. The read halts 3 residues ahead of the CDR3 end, with the missing end drawn from the germline J gene. V usage is TRBV30 and J usage is TRBJ1-1; a weak D match, TRBD1 (6 bases). Germline loops: CDR1 GTSNPN, CDR2 SVGIG (reference sequence). The length of the CDR3 is 13 residues. The germline V and J ends were trimmed by 5 bases and 0 bases, with 10 bases remaining between them. Here the CDR3 reads CAWCTGLNTEAFF. CDR3 bases read: TGTGCCTGGTGCACAGGGCTGAACACTGAA.

This clone has a count of ten or more. The read ends 3 residues shy of where the CDR3 ends; the end is completed using the germline J gene. J is TRBJ2-5 and V is TRBV11-3; D perhaps matches TRBD1 (5 bases). V gave up 4 bases and J gave up 2 bases, with 14 bases separating them. Germline V gives CDR1 SGHNT, CDR2 YENEEA. The CDR3 runs to 15 residues. This CDR3 is CASSSSRQPQETQYF. The covered CDR3 bases are TGTGCCAGCAGCTCCTCCAGACAGCCTCAAGAGACC.

The sample holds many counts of this clone. The observed sequence ends 3 residues before the CDR3 terminus, with the missing tail filled in from the germline J gene. The J gene is TRBJ2-5, the V gene TRBV6-2 or TRBV6-3, with D possibly TRBD2 on 5 matching bases. The CDR3 extends over 13 amino acids. The V and J ends lost 5 bases and 0 bases respectively, with 7 bases between them. The V gene's germline CDR1 is MNHEY and CDR2 SVGEGT. Partial CDR3 DNA: TGTGCCAGCAGTCAGCGGCACCAAGAGACC. Protein sequence: CASSQRHQET. The complete CDR3 protein is CASSQRHQETQYF.